Presented here are 9 T cell receptor beta chains from one specimen sequenced in a study of T cells in women clearing cervical HPV infection. The table came from immunoSEQ multiplex PCR; TCRdb's copy has only in-frame clones and leaves some out. Here the sample table reports about 32,000 clones. Material for sequencing was blood buffy coat. The origin of the receptors is a woman between 18 and 69 years old with a cervical HPV16 infection that either progressed to CIN3+ or cleared (not recorded which).

Note on this clone: The CDR3 end lies 3 residues beyond the end of the read and is filled in from the germline J gene. J is TRBJ2-5 and V is TRBV19, with D perhaps matching TRBD1 (5 bases). CDR1 is LNHDA and CDR2 is SQIVND in the germline V gene (reference sequence). V was trimmed by 2 bases and J by 5 bases, leaving 15 bases between them. The CDR3 loop spans 15 amino acids. CDR3 DNA (partial): TGTGCCAGTAGTATACAGGGTGGAGTAAGGGAGACC. This sequence encodes CASSIQGGVRET. The CDR3 in full is CASSIQGGVRETQYF. The full variable domain, in which reference TRBV19 and TRBJ2-5 provide the parts outside the CDR3, is DGGITQSPKYLFRKEGQNVTLSCEQNLNHDAMYWYRQDPGQGLRLIYYSQIVNDFQKGDIAEGYSVSREKKESFPLTVTSAQKNPTAFYLCASSIQGGVRETQYFGPGTRLLVL.

With regard to this clone: The read gets to within 3 residues of the CDR3 end, and the germline J gene fills in the rest. V gene TRBV29-1 combines with J gene TRBJ1-2; D is unresolved. The length of the CDR3 is 13 residues. The V end lost 6 bases, the J end lost 0 bases, and 11 bases lay between the germline ends. In germline, CDR1 is SQVTM, CDR2 ANQGSEA. Partial CDR3 DNA: TGCAGCGTAGGACTATTGGCTAACTATGGC. Translating gives CSVGLLANYG. The full CDR3 is CSVGLLANYGYTF. Filled out from reference TRBV29-1 and TRBJ1-2, the complete variable domain reads SAVISQKPSRDICQRGTSLTIQCQVDSQVTMMFWYRQQPGQSLTLIATANQGSEATYESGFVIDKFPISRPNLTFSTLTVSNMSPEDSSIYLCSVGLLANYGYTFGSGTRLTVV.

As concerns this clone: The sequenced fragment ends 3 residues before the CDR3 boundary, so the rest is inferred from the germline J gene. Other DNA sequences of this sample code for an identical CDR3. This rearrangement joins TRBV7-2 to TRBJ1-3; TRBD1 might be the D (6 bases). Germline CDR1 reads SGHTA; CDR2 reads FQGNSA. V was trimmed by 6 bases and J by 4 bases, leaving 16 bases between them. The CDR3 runs to 15 residues. The CDR3 loop reads CASSGGGRGGNTIYF. The sequenced part of the CDR3 DNA is TGTGCCAGCAGTGGAGGGGGAAGGGGGGGAAACACC.

A note on this clone: The read finishes 3 residues shy of the CDR3 end, and the germline J gene is used to complete it. V gene TRBV20-1 combines with J gene TRBJ1-2; 9 bases align to TRBD1. This CDR3 is 16 amino acids long. V shed 3 bases, J shed 1 base, and the junction held 9 bases outside the gene matches. Per germline, CDR1 DFQATT and CDR2 SNEGSKA (reference sequence). The sequenced part of the CDR3 DNA is TGCAGTGCTAGGGACAGGGGCCCAACTTATAACTATGGC. The encoded protein is CSARDRGPTYNYG. The CDR3, in full, reads CSARDRGPTYNYGYTF.

Regarding this clone: The read falls 3 residues short of the CDR3 end, and the missing part is taken from the germline J gene. J is TRBJ2-2 and V is TRBV12-3 or TRBV12-4; unclear D gene. The CDR3 has 16 residues. V dropped 3 bases and J dropped 3 bases, with 14 bases sitting between them. The CDR3 sequence: CASSFGQSTHTGELFF. Partial CDR3 DNA: TGTGCCAGCAGTTTTGGGCAGTCGACACACACCGGGGAG.

For this clone: A read error may account for a junction end that differs from germline. With the read ending 3 residues before the CDR3 end, the germline J gene is used to fill in that end. This sample includes further DNA sequences coding for the same CDR3. J is TRBJ1-3 and V is TRBV7-8, with 7 nucleotides matching TRBD1. Germline V gene lookup returns CDR1 SGHVS and CDR2 FQNEAQ. The CDR3 extends over 17 amino acids. CDR3 DNA (partial): TGTGCCAGCAGCTCGCGACAGGGACTCTTCTCTGGAAACACG. Its translation is CASSSRQGLFSGNT. The full CDR3 reads CASSSRQGLFSGNTIYF.

In regard to this clone: The sequence runs out 3 residues before the end of the CDR3; the remainder is reconstructed from the germline J gene. V and J are TRBV20-1 and TRBJ2-3; tentative D call: TRBD1 (5 bases). Germline V CDR1 and CDR2: DFQATT, SNEGSKA (reference sequence). The CDR3 contains 12 residues. CDR3 bases read: TGCAGTGCTAAGGACGGACAAGAGACG. Amino acids: CSAKDGQET. The full-length CDR3 reads as CSAKDGQETQYF.

On this clone: The read ends 3 residues before the CDR3 terminus; that terminus is restored from the germline J gene. The rearrangement joins TRBV19 to TRBJ2-7, with D possibly matching TRBD2 (6 bases). V was shortened by 3 bases and J by 3 bases, with 12 bases between the two germline ends. This CDR3 spans 14 amino acids. Germline CDR1 is LNHDA and CDR2 is SQIVND (reference sequence). The sequenced part of the CDR3 DNA is TGTGCCAGTAGTATTATGTGGCGGGACTACGAG. Protein sequence: CASSIMWRDYE. The entire CDR3 protein is CASSIMWRDYEQYF.

A word on this clone: The CDR3 is cut off 3 residues early in the read; its end comes from the germline J gene. The chain has TRBV19 and TRBJ2-2, with TRBD2 matching 15 bases. Trimming removed 6 bases from V and 5 bases from J; junction bases left unmatched: 10. The germline V gene encodes CDR1 LNHDA and CDR2 SQIVND (reference sequence). CDR3 length: 18 amino acids. CDR3 DNA (partial): TGTGCCAGTAGCCCGGGACTAGCGGGAGGAACCCCAACCGGGGAG. Translated, it gives CASSPGLAGGTPTGE. In full, the CDR3 reads CASSPGLAGGTPTGELFF.